Listed here are 22 T cell receptor beta chains from one sample, sequenced in a study of T cell repertoires in cytomegalovirus infection. One entry per CDR3 protein results from TCRdb running MiXCR on the reads. The sample lists nearly 550,000 distinct CDR3 sequences; approximately 15% were seen once. Sequencing was done on a sample of CD8+ T cells from PBMCs. The receptors stem from a human donor in good health (CMV status not recorded). Some clones in this sample may be carry-over from other donors' samples.

This clonotype has a handful of counts. The chain has TRBV4-1 and TRBJ2-3; no clear D gene. From germline, CDR1 is MGHRA and CDR2 YSYEKL. The ends were cut back, 0 bases at V and 1 base at J, with 11 bases in the middle. The CDR3 sequence is 16 residues long. The CDR3 protein is CASSQEGAYGTDTQYF. The CDR3 coding sequence is TGCGCCAGCAGCCAAGAAGGCGCATACGGCACAGATACGCAGTATTTT.

At least ten counts were recorded for this clonotype. The genes are TRBV12-3 or TRBV12-4 and TRBJ2-3, with D possibly TRBD2 on 6 matching bases. The CDR3 is made up of 15 amino acids. Deletions cut 3 bases from V and 6 bases from J, with 16 bases between. CDR3 amino acids: CASSFPRLAGDTQYF. CDR3 coding DNA: TGTGCCAGCAGTTTCCCCCGACTGGCGGGGGATACGCAGTATTTT.

The chain joins TRBV15 to TRBJ2-7; TRBD1 matches at 11 bases. V was clipped by 4 bases and J by 7 bases; unmatched bases: 12. The CDR3 totals 16 residues. Looked up from germline, CDR1 is LNHNV and CDR2 is YYDKDF (reference sequence). The CDR3 loop reads CATSTLGTGGTSEQYF. The CDR3 DNA sequence: TGTGCCACCAGCACCCTCGGGACAGGGGGGACCTCAGAGCAGTACTTC.

The genes are TRBV9 and TRBJ1-1; D not certain. The CDR3 consists of 11 residues. Germline V gene sequence: CDR1 SGDLS, CDR2 YYNGEE. V was cut by 3 bases and J by 4 bases, with 4 bases left in between. DNA of the CDR3: TGTGCCAGCAGCGCTGTCACTGAAGCTTTCTTT. Translation: CASSAVTEAFF.

The genes are TRBV28 and TRBJ2-7; 7 nucleotides align to TRBD2. Per the germline V gene, CDR1 is MDHEN and CDR2 is SYDVKM. The CDR3 is 15 amino acids. The ends lost 1 base at V and 0 bases at J; junction bases unmatched: 3. The CDR3 bases are TGTGCCAGCAGTTTATTAAGCGGGACCTCCTACGAGCAGTACTTC. Translated: CASSLLSGTSYEQYF.

This clonotype was recorded at least ten times. The junction and the germline gene differ at one end; a read error may be behind it. The chain has TRBV7-8 and TRBJ2-5, with D perhaps matching TRBD1 (6 bases). The CDR3 is made up of 14 amino acids. Germline assignment: CDR1 SGHVS and CDR2 FQNEAQ. The CDR3 reads CASTLYRDQETQYF. Written as DNA, the CDR3 is TGTGCCAGCACCTTATACAGGGACCAAGAGACCCAGTACTTC.

This clonotype was seen only once. The chain joins TRBV27 to TRBJ2-7, with D perhaps given as TRBD1 or TRBD2 (5 bases each). The CDR3 loop spans 15 amino acids. Germline-derived CDR1 and CDR2 are MNHEY and SMNVEV (reference sequence). With 8 bases removed from V and 3 bases from J, the gap between germline ends came to 20 bases. The CDR3 coding sequence is TGTGCCAGCGCCGTTCCGGGACGGAAGCACTACGAGCAGTACTTC. Its translation: CASAVPGRKHYEQYF.

Ten or more counts support this clonotype. The chain couples TRBV12-3 or TRBV12-4 to TRBJ1-1; no definite D call. The CDR3 has 12 residues. V lost 6 bases and J 12 bases, leaving 17 bases between the germline ends. The CDR3 region is CASSPRGLQTFF. CDR3 DNA: TGTGCCAGCAGCCCCCGGGGTCTCCAAACTTTCTTT.

This clonotype was recorded at least ten times. This chain connects TRBV7-9 to TRBJ2-1; 14 positions agree with TRBD2. J gave up 0 bases and V 3 bases, and 4 bases lay outside the gene matches. CDR3 length: 18 amino acids. CDR1 and CDR2 from the germline V gene are SEHNR and FQNEAQ (reference sequence). CDR3 nucleotides: TGTGCCAGCAGCTTGGGACTAGCGGGGGACCTCTCCTACAATGAGCAGTTCTTC. It codes for CASSLGLAGDLSYNEQFF.

This clonotype was observed at least ten times. The chain joins TRBV19 to TRBJ1-1, with TRBD1 identical over 10 bases. Germline assignment: CDR1 LNHDA and CDR2 SQIVND (reference sequence). The CDR3 runs 13 residues. The junction had 4 bases not matched to a gene; V was cut back by 5 bases and J by 7 bases. CDR3 DNA: TGTGCCAGTAGTTCGGGACAGGGGAATGAAGCTTTCTTT. As protein: CASSSGQGNEAFF.

The chain recombines TRBV30 with TRBJ1-2; D uncertain. The germline CDR1 and CDR2 sequences are GTSNPN and SVGIG (reference sequence). The CDR3 runs to 11 residues. Deletions cut 7 bases from V and 6 bases from J, with 12 bases between. The CDR3 nucleotides are TGTGCCTCACTACGACGGGATGGCTACACCTTC. This sequence encodes CASLRRDGYTF.

This clonotype was recorded a few times. This chain connects TRBV2 to TRBJ2-3; D possibly corresponds to TRBD2 (5 bases). Deletions cut 4 bases from V and 4 bases from J, with 9 bases between. The CDR3 runs 13 residues. CDR1 is SNHLY and CDR2 is FYNNEI in the germline V gene. The CDR3 sequence is CASSGREADTQYF. CDR3 in DNA: TGTGCCAGCAGTGGTCGGGAAGCAGATACGCAGTATTTT. The full variable domain, with the rest looked up from reference TRBV2 and TRBJ2-3, is EPEVTQTPSHQVTQMGQEVILRCVPISNHLYFYWYRQILGQKVEFLVSFYNNEISEKSEIFDDQFSVERPDGSNFTLKIRSTKLEDSAMYFCASSGREADTQYFGPGTRLTVL.

Turning to this clonotype: This sequence may be a read error, since a much larger clone differs from it by one base. J is TRBJ1-2 and V is TRBV6-5; D call uncertain. This CDR3 spans 14 amino acids. Trimming took off 0 bases at V and 12 bases at J, with 17 bases between the two ends. Looked up from germline, CDR1 is MNHEY and CDR2 is SVGAGI. CDR3 in DNA: TGTGCCAGCAGTTACTCGACCCTCTTGGGCGGCAACACCTTC. Translated: CASSYSTLLGGNTF.

There are many counts of this clonotype. This chain joins TRBV11-2 and TRBJ1-2; possible D gene TRBD1, 5 bases. The V end was cut by 5 bases, the J end by 8 bases, with 9 bases between. The CDR3 spans 11 residues. Germline CDR1 reads SGHAT; CDR2 reads FQNNGV. CDR3 amino acids: CASSGGDGYTF. The CDR3 DNA reads TGTGCCAGCAGCGGGGGGGACGGCTACACCTTC.

The chain links TRBV15 to TRBJ2-3; the D gene is possibly TRBD2 (5 bases). CDR3 size: 16 residues. Germline assignment: CDR1 LNHNV and CDR2 YYDKDF (reference sequence). The germline V and J ends were trimmed by 1 base and 2 bases, with 13 bases remaining between them. DNA for the CDR3: TGTGCCACCAGCAGAGTACCGGGGTCAATCACAGATACGCAGTATTTT. Translation: CATSRVPGSITDTQYF.

This clonotype was picked up many times. The chain employs TRBV28 and TRBJ1-5; 8 positions agree with TRBD1. The CDR3 totals 16 residues. The germline V gene encodes CDR1 MDHEN and CDR2 SYDVKM. The V gene end was trimmed by 8 bases and the J gene end by 3 bases; junction bases not matched to a gene: 12. The CDR3 reads CASGNRAGGFNQPQHF. Here the CDR3 DNA reads TGTGCCAGCGGAAATAGGGCAGGGGGCTTCAATCAGCCCCAGCATTTT. Using reference TRBV28 and TRBJ1-5 for the parts outside the CDR3, the full variable domain is DVKVTQSSRYLVKRTGEKVFLECVQDMDHENMFWYRQDPGLGLRLIYFSYDVKMKEKGDIPEGYSVSREKKERFSLILESASTNQTSMYLCASGNRAGGFNQPQHFGDGTRLSIL.

The chain employs TRBV18 and TRBJ1-1; D might be TRBD1 (5 bases). The CDR3 totals 18 residues. Germline CDR1 KGHSH, CDR2 LQKENI. Between the trimmed V and J ends, which lost 3 bases and 6 bases, there was a span of 26 bases. In DNA, the CDR3 is TGTGCCAGCTCACCGTTCGACCGAAGTCTTGGGGGGTGGTCTGAAGCTTTCTTT. Its protein product is CASSPFDRSLGGWSEAFF.

This clonotype has a count of ten or more. The chain couples TRBV14 to TRBJ2-1; the D is unclear. V was cut by 5 bases and J by 6 bases, with 20 bases left in between. This CDR3 has 16 residues. Germline assignment: CDR1 SGHDN and CDR2 FVKESK. CDR3 bases: TGTGCCAGCAGCTACGGCTTTGGGTTGTCTAGCAATGAGCAGTTCTTC. Its translation is CASSYGFGLSSNEQFF.

This clonotype appeared a few times. The genes are TRBV15 and TRBJ2-7; D is possibly TRBD1 or TRBD2 (5 bases each). Trimming stripped 5 bases from V and 0 bases from J, with 11 bases between. Germline CDR1 and CDR2: LNHNV and YYDKDF (reference sequence). CDR3 length: 14 amino acids. CDR3 DNA sequence: TGTGCCACCAGCTGGGGACCCTCCTCCTACGAGCAGTACTTC. It codes for CATSWGPSSYEQYF.

This clonotype was seen a few times. The chain joins TRBV27 to TRBJ1-1; a weak D match, TRBD1 (5 bases). Germline loops: CDR1 MNHEY, CDR2 SMNVEV (reference sequence). Trimming took off 5 bases at V and 4 bases at J, with 14 bases between the two ends. The CDR3 runs to 14 residues. DNA of the CDR3: TGTGCCAGCAGTCCCCTCGGGGCGAGCACTGAAGCTTTCTTT. This translates into CASSPLGASTEAFF.

This clonotype was seen more than once but under ten times. The J gene is TRBJ2-3, the V gene TRBV15, with TRBD2 matching over 10 bases. The ends lost 0 bases at V and 2 bases at J; junction bases unmatched: 11. CDR1 is LNHNV and CDR2 is YYDKDF in the germline V gene (reference sequence). CDR3 length: 19 residues. The CDR3 coding sequence is TGTGCCACCAGCAGAGAGCGAGGGCTAGCGGGGGTTCACACAGATACGCAGTATTTT. Its protein product is CATSRERGLAGVHTDTQYF.

This clonotype was observed many times. The rearrangement links TRBV7-6 to TRBJ2-1, with 10 bases matching TRBD2. Germline lookup yields CDR1 SGHVS and CDR2 FNYEAQ. Germline trimming cut 4 bases from V and 1 base from J; bases unmatched to any gene: 10. CDR3 length equals 18 residues. The CDR3 loop reads CASSSLAGQRVSYNEQFF. The CDR3 DNA follows: TGTGCCAGCAGCTCACTAGCGGGACAACGAGTATCCTACAATGAGCAGTTCTTC.